This T cell receptor beta chain was found in a study of T cells in Graves' hyperthyroidism and ophthalmopathy. What was amplified from RNA transcripts were TCR beta CDR3 regions. A set of HTBI primers served as the primers for a first-round RT-PCR of the TCR CDR3. MiXCR was run by TCRdb on the multiplex PCR reads, yielding one entry per CDR3 protein. The table lists 500,000 to 750,000 distinct CDR3 sequences, approximately 14% of them singletons, with about 7% in the top ten. From germline, CDR1 is MNHEY and CDR2 SMNVEV (reference sequence). This CDR3 has 16 amino acids. V trimming: 5 bases; J trimming: 13 bases; junction bases outside the gene matches: 14.

The sequence derives from a woman in her twenties or thirties with Graves' hyperthyroidism. The V gene is TRBV27, the J gene TRBJ2-1, with TRBD2 matching 13 bases. Material: blood. The CDR3 nucleotides read TGTGCCAGCAGTCTAACGGCCTCCGGGACTAGCGGGACTCAGTTCTTC. This encodes CASSLTASGTSGTQFF.